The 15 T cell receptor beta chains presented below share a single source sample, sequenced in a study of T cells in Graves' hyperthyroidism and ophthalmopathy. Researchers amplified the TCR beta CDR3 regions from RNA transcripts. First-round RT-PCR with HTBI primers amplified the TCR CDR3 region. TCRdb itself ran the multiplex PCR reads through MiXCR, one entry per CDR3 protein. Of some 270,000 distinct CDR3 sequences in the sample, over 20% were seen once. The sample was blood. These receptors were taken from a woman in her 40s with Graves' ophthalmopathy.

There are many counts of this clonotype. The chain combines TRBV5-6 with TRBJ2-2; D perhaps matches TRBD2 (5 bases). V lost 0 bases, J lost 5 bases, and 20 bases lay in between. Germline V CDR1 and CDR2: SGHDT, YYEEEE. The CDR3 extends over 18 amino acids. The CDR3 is CASSLVRIQLGGTGELFF. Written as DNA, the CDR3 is TGTGCCAGCAGCTTGGTTAGGATTCAGCTCGGCGGGACCGGGGAGCTGTTTTTT.

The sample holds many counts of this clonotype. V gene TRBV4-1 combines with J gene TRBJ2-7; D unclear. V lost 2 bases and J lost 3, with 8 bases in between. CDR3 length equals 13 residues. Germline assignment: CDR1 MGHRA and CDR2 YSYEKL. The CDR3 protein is CASSQLEYYEQYF. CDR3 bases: TGCGCCAGCAGCCAATTAGAATACTACGAGCAGTACTTC.

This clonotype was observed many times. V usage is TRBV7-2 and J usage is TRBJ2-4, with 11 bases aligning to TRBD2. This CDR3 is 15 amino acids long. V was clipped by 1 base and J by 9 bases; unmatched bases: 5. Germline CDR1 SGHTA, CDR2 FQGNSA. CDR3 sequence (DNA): TGTGCCAGCAGCTTAGTAGCGGGAGGGCCTGGCATTCAGTACTTC. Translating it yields CASSLVAGGPGIQYF.

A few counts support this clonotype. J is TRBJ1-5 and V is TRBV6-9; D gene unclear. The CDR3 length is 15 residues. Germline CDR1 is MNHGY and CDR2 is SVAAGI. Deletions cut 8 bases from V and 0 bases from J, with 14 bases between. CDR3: CASFGRQYSNQPQHF. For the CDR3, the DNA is TGTGCCAGCTTTGGGCGGCAATATAGCAATCAGCCCCAGCATTTT.

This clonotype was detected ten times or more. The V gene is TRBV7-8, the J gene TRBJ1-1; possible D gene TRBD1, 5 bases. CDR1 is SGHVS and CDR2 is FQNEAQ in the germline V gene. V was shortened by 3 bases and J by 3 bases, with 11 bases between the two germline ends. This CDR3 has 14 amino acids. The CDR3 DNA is TGTGCCAGCAGCTTCGACAGTGGTGACACTGAAGCTTTCTTT. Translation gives CASSFDSGDTEAFF.

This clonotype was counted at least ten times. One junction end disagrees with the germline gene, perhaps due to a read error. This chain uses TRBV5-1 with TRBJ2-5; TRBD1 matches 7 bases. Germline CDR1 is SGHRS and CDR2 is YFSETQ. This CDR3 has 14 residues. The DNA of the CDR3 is TGTGCCAGCAGCTTGGAAGGGGGCTCAGAGACCCAGTACTTC. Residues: CASSLEGGSETQYF.

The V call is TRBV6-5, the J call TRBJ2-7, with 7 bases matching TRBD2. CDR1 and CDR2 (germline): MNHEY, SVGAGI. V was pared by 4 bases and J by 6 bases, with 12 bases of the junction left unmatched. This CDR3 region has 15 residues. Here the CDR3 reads CASSLIGGRISEQYF. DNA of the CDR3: TGTGCCAGCAGTTTAATTGGCGGGAGAATTAGCGAGCAGTACTTC.

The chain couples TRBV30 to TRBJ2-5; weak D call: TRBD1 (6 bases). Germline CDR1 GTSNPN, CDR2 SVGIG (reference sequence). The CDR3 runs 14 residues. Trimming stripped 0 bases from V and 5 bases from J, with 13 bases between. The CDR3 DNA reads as TGTGCCTGGAGTGTGGGGGCCGGGGAGGAGACCCAGTACTTC. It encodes CAWSVGAGEETQYF.

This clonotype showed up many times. In DNA, the CDR3 is TGCAGCGCCAGTACGTATGAGACCCAGTACTTC. Its protein is CSASTYETQYF. The rearrangement uses TRBV29-1 and TRBJ2-5; no definite D call. The CDR3 is 11 amino acids. Germline V CDR1 and CDR2: SQVTM, ANQGSEA. The V end lost 7 bases, the J end lost 5 bases, and 11 bases lay between the germline ends.

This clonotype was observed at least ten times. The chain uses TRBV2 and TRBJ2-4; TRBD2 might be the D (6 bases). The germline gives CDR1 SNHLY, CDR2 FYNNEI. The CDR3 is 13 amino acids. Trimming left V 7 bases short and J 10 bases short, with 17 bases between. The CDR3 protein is CASNLAEGGIQYF. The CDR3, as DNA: TGTGCCAGCAATCTCGCGGAGGGAGGAATTCAGTACTTC.

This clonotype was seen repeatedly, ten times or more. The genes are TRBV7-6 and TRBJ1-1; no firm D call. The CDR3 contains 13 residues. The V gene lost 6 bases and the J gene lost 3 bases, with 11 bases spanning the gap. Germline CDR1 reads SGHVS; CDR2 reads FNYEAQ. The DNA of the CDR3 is TGTGCCAGCAGGGTGAACAAGGACACTGAAGCTTTCTTT. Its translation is CASRVNKDTEAFF.

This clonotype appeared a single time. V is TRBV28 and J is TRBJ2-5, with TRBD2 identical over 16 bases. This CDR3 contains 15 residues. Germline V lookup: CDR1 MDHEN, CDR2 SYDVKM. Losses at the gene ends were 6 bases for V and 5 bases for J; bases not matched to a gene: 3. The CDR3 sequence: CASRGTSGREETQYF. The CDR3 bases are TGTGCCAGCAGAGGGACTAGCGGGAGGGAGGAGACCCAGTACTTC.

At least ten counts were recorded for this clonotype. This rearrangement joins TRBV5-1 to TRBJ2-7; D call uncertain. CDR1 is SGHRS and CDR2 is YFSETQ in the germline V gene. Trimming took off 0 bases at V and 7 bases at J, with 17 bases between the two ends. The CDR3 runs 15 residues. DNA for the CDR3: TGCGCCAGCAGCTTGGTGCTGTTTAGAGGACGGGAGCAGTACTTC. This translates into CASSLVLFRGREQYF.

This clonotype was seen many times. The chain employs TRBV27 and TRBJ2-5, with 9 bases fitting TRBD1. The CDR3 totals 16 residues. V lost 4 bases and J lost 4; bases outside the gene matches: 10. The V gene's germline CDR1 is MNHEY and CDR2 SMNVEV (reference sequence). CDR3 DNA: TGTGCCAGCAGTTCAACGGACAGGGGTTGGTTAGAGACCCAGTACTTC. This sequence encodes CASSSTDRGWLETQYF.

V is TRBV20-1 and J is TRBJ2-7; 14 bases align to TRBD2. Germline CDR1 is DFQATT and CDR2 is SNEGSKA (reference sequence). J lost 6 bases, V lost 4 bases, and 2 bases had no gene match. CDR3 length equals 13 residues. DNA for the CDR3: TGCAGTGCTAACGGACTAGCGGGAGGCGAGCAGTACTTC. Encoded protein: CSANGLAGGEQYF.